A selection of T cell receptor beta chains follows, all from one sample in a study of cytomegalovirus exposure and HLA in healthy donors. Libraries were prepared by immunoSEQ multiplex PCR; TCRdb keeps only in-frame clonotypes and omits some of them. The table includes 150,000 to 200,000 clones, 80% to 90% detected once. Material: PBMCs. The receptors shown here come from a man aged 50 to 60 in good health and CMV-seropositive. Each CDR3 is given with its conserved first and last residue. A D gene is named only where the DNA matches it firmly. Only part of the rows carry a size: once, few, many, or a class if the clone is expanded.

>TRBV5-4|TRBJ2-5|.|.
TGTGCCAGCAGCTTGGACGCGGGGGCCTCCCAAGAGACCCAGTACTTC
CASSLDAGASQETQYF
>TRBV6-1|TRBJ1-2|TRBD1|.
TGTGCCAGCAGAGGACAGGGCATCGGGGGCTACACCTTC
CASRGQGIGGYTF
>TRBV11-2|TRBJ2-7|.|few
TGTGCCAGCAGCTTATACGGCGAGGGAGCCTACGAGCAGTACTTC
CASSLYGEGAYEQYF
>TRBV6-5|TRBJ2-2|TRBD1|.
TGTGCCAGCAGACGGGGACAGGGGAACACCGGGGAGCTGTTTTTT
CASRRGQGNTGELFF
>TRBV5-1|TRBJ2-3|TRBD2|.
TGCGCCAGCAGCTACCTGAGCGGGAGGGCCGGGGATACGCAGTATTTT
CASSYLSGRAGDTQYF
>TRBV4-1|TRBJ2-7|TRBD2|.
TGCGCCAGCAGCCAAAATAGACTAGCGGGAGTCTACGAGCAGTACTTC
CASSQNRLAGVYEQYF
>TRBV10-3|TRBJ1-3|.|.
TGTGCCATCAGTGACCCTCGGGGGGCTCGGGGAAACACCATATATTTT
CAISDPRGARGNTIYF
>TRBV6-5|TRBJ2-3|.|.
TGTGCCAGCAGACGTCAAGGGGTGGGCACAGATACGCAGTATTTT
CASRRQGVGTDTQYF
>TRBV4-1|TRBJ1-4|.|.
TGCGCCAGCAGCGCCAGGGTTATAACTAATGAAAAACTGTTTTTT
CASSARVITNEKLFF
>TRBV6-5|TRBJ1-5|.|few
TGTGCCAGCAGCCAGGGGAATCAGCCCCAGCATTTT
CASSQGNQPQHF
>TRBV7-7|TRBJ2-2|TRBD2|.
TGTGCTAGCAGCCCCTCCCGGGGGGGCCGGGAGCTGTTTTTT
CASSPSRGGRELFF
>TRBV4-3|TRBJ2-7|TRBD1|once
TGCGCCAGCAGCCAACGGACAGGACCCTACGAGCAGTACTTC
CASSQRTGPYEQYF
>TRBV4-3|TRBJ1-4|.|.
TGCGCCAGCAGCCCCCGGAGGGTAAATGAAAAACTGTTTTTT
CASSPRRVNEKLFF
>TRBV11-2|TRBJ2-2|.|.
TGTGCCAGCAGCTTTTCAAACACCGGGGAGCTGTTTTTT
CASSFSNTGELFF
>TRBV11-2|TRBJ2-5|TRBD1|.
TGTGCCAGCAGCTTAGGACCGGGACAGGGGGGAGAGACCCAGTACTTC
CASSLGPGQGGETQYF
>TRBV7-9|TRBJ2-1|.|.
TGTTCCAGCGGTCGAGATGAGCAGTTCTTC
CSSGRDEQFF